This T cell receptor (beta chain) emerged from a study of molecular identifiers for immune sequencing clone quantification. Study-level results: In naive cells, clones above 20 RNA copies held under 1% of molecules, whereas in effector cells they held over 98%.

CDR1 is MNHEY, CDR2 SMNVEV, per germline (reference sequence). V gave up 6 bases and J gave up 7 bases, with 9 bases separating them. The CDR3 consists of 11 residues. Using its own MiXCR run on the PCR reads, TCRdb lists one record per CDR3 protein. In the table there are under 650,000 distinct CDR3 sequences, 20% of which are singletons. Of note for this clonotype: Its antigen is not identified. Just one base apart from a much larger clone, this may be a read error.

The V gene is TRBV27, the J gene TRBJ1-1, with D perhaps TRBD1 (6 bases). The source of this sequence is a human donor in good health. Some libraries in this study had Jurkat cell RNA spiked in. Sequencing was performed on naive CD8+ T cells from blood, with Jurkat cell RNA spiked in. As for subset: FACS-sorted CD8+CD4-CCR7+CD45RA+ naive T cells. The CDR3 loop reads CASRGGHEAFF. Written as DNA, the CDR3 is TGTGCCAGCAGGGGGGGGCATGAAGCTTTCTTT.